These 32 T cell receptor beta chains were all obtained from the same sample, sequenced in a study of cytomegalovirus exposure and HLA in healthy donors. The PCR used 60 Vbeta and 13 Jbeta primers. This table comes from immunoSEQ multiplex PCR, and its TCRdb copy is limited to in-frame clones, with some not included. Seen here are tens of thousands of clones, over 75% observed once, and the top ten hold around 9.7%. Material for sequencing was PBMCs. Receptors were obtained from a man between 40 and 49 years old in good health and CMV-seronegative.

The chain is built from TRBV7-2 and TRBJ2-4; D is possibly TRBD2 (6 bases). The germline gives CDR1 SGHTA, CDR2 FQGNSA. V lost 5 bases to trimming and J lost 7 bases, with 18 bases between them. This CDR3 has 15 amino acids. CDR3 sequence reads: CASSPPVLGRNIQYF. CDR3 in DNA: TGTGCCAGCAGCCCCCCCGTCCTAGGGAGGAACATTCAGTACTTC.

In its sample, this clone was seen a few times. The chain has TRBV5-4 and TRBJ2-1; tentative D call: TRBD1 (5 bases). Germline CDR1 and CDR2: SGHNT and YYREEE (reference sequence). CDR3 length: 15 amino acids. V was clipped by 5 bases and J by 0 bases, with 12 bases between them. CDR3 residues: CASSLDSSSYNEQFF. CDR3 in DNA: TGTGCCAGCAGTTTAGACAGTTCCTCCTACAATGAGCAGTTCTTC.

V and J are TRBV4-1 and TRBJ2-7; D is possibly TRBD1 (6 bases). CDR3 length: 14 residues. Per the germline V gene, CDR1 is MGHRA and CDR2 is YSYEKL. V was cut by 2 bases and J by 6 bases, with 14 bases left in between. CDR3 coding DNA: TGCGCCAGCAGCCAAATTGGGGGCGTATCCGAGCAGTACTTC. Its translation is CASSQIGGVSEQYF.

The chain links TRBV6-5 to TRBJ1-2; no reliable D call. V was cut by 2 bases and J by 3 bases, with 13 bases left in between. Germline V gives CDR1 MNHEY, CDR2 SVGAGI. The CDR3 is made up of 15 amino acids. The CDR3: CASSYQVGRDYGYTF. CDR3 in DNA: TGTGCCAGCAGTTACCAGGTCGGGAGGGACTATGGCTACACCTTC.

The CDR3 spells CASRLAGSDTQYF. The DNA of the CDR3 is TGTGCCAGCAGACTAGCGGGAAGCGATACGCAGTATTTT. This chain uses TRBV7-2 with TRBJ2-3; 10 bases line up with TRBD2. Unmatched junction bases numbered 3, after V lost 6 bases and J lost 6 bases. Germline values: CDR1 SGHTA, CDR2 FQGNSA. This CDR3 has 13 amino acids.

The chain is built from TRBV9 and TRBJ2-3; 8 nucleotides align to TRBD2. Germline lookup yields CDR1 SGDLS and CDR2 YYNGEE. The CDR3 runs 16 residues. The junction had 10 bases not matched to a gene; V was cut back by 2 bases and J by 5 bases. CDR3 nucleotides: TGTGCCAGCAGCGTTAGGAGCGGGGGCCGGGGAGATACGCAGTATTTT. Residues: CASSVRSGGRGDTQYF.

The chain couples TRBV18 to TRBJ2-3; TRBD1 aligns across 11 bases. Germline CDR1 KGHSH, CDR2 LQKENI. The CDR3 is 15 amino acids. The V and J ends lost 3 bases and 3 bases, in that order; junction bases with no gene match: 2. The CDR3 region is CASSPRDRGTDTQYF. In DNA, the CDR3 is TGTGCCAGCTCACCCCGGGACAGGGGGACAGATACGCAGTATTTT. The whole variable domain, filled in from reference TRBV18 and TRBJ2-3, reads NAGVMQNPRHLVRRRGQEARLRCSPMKGHSHVYWYRQLPEEGLKFMVYLQKENIIDESGMPKERFSAEFPKEGPSILRIQQVVRGDSAAYFCASSPRDRGTDTQYFGPGTRLTVL.

The V call is TRBV2, the J call TRBJ2-7; D remains ambiguous. Deletions cut 11 bases from V and 2 bases from J, with 10 bases between. CDR3 length equals 11 residues. Per the germline V gene, CDR1 is SNHLY and CDR2 is FYNNEI. The CDR3 nucleotides read TGTGCCGCAACGGCGGCCTACGAGCAGTACTTC. The encoded protein is CAATAAYEQYF.

The chain carries TRBV7-9 and TRBJ1-5, with 8 bases identical to TRBD1. The CDR3 has 15 amino acids. CDR1 SEHNR and CDR2 FQNEAQ come from the germline V gene (reference sequence). The J segment lost 8 bases and the V segment lost 1 base, leaving 7 bases of the junction unmatched. CDR3 DNA: TGTGCCAGCAGCTTAGGGACAGGGACTATCGAGCCCCAGCATTTT. Translation: CASSLGTGTIEPQHF.

V gene TRBV6-1 combines with J gene TRBJ1-3, with a possible D match to TRBD1 (5 bases). Germline V CDR1 and CDR2: MNHNS, SASEGT. The CDR3 sequence is 16 residues long. V lost 4 bases, J lost 0 bases, and 13 bases lay in between. CDR3 bases: TGTGCCAGCAGTGGCGGGACCCTTATCTCTGGAAACACCATATATTTT. It codes for CASSGGTLISGNTIYF.

The chain is built from TRBV27 and TRBJ2-7; 7 bases align to TRBD1. The CDR3 is 13 amino acids. V trimming: 5 bases; J trimming: 5 bases; junction bases outside the gene matches: 6. CDR1 MNHEY and CDR2 SMNVEV come from the germline V gene (reference sequence). The CDR3 here is CASSPNRGHEQYF. In nucleotides, the CDR3 is TGTGCCAGCAGTCCAAACAGGGGCCACGAGCAGTACTTC.

This clone was recorded once. The genes are TRBV5-4 and TRBJ2-1, with 13 bases aligning to TRBD2. The CDR3 is 16 residues long. V gave up 4 bases and J gave up 1 base; unmatched junction bases: 2. Per the germline V gene, CDR1 is SGHNT and CDR2 is YYREEE (reference sequence). The DNA of the CDR3 is TGTGCCAGCAGCAAACTAGCGGGGGGGTCCTACAATGAGCAGTTCTTC. This gives the protein CASSKLAGGSYNEQFF.

Only a few counts were recorded for this clone. This sequence joins TRBV12-2 and TRBJ2-2; the table's D call, TRBD1, was not checked against the DNA. TRBV12-2 corresponds to a pseudogene. This CDR3 contains 18 residues. The CDR3 DNA is TGTGCAAGTCGCTTAGCGCGACAGGGGGTAGCGAACACCGGGGAGCTGTTTTTT. It translates to CASRLARQGVANTGELFF.

The chain is built from TRBV15 and TRBJ2-3, with 8 bases lining up with TRBD2. Germline CDR1 and CDR2: LNHNV and YYDKDF (reference sequence). This CDR3 is 15 amino acids long. Trimming at V came to 1 base and at J to 6 bases, leaving 6 bases not matched to a gene. The chain's CDR3 is CATSRARGAGDTQYF. The CDR3, as DNA: TGTGCCACCAGCAGAGCGCGGGGGGCAGGGGATACGCAGTATTTT.

CDR3 sequence reads: CASSPADLSYSPLHF. The CDR3 coding sequence is TGTGCCAGCTCACCGGCCGACTTGAGCTACTCACCCCTCCACTTT. This chain joins TRBV18 and TRBJ1-6; no clear D. Germline CDR1 and CDR2: KGHSH and LQKENI. The CDR3 totals 15 residues. The V end lost 3 bases, the J end lost 10 bases, and 16 bases lay between the germline ends. The full variable domain, rest sourced from reference TRBV18 and TRBJ1-6, is NAGVMQNPRHLVRRRGQEARLRCSPMKGHSHVYWYRQLPEEGLKFMVYLQKENIIDESGMPKERFSAEFPKEGPSILRIQQVVRGDSAAYFCASSPADLSYSPLHFGNGTRLTVT.

V usage is TRBV7-3 and J usage is TRBJ2-5; 9 nucleotides align to TRBD2. Germline assignment: CDR1 SGHTA and CDR2 FQGTGA. CDR3 length: 19 residues. V lost 5 bases and J lost 5; bases outside the gene matches: 21. This CDR3 reads CASSRDPPGLLAGRETQYF. The CDR3 DNA follows: TGTGCCAGCAGCCGCGACCCACCGGGACTTCTAGCGGGGCGGGAGACCCAGTACTTC.

In nucleotides, the CDR3 is TGTGCCAGCAGCTTTACAACCGACACTGAAGCTTTCTTT. It translates to CASSFTTDTEAFF. The rearrangement uses TRBV5-6 and TRBJ1-1; no reliable D call. Germline CDR1 is SGHDT and CDR2 is YYEEEE. CDR3 size: 13 residues. The V gene lost 2 bases and the J gene lost 3 bases, with 8 bases spanning the gap.

The genes are TRBV9 and TRBJ2-3; 7 positions agree with TRBD2. The germline V gene has CDR1 SGDLS and CDR2 YYNGEE. This CDR3 is 15 amino acids long. V shed 0 bases, J shed 6 bases, and the junction held 7 bases outside the gene matches. The DNA of the CDR3 is TGTGCCAGCAGCGTAGAGGGACTAAGTGGGGATACGCAGTATTTT. Amino acids: CASSVEGLSGDTQYF.

In this sample, this clone turned up once. The chain recombines TRBV10-3 with TRBJ2-7; 8 bases are a match to TRBD1. Germline V gene sequence: CDR1 ENHRY, CDR2 SYGVKD. Germline trimming cut 2 bases from V and 4 bases from J; bases unmatched to any gene: 4. The CDR3 is made up of 14 amino acids. CDR3 amino acids: CAISEGQGAYEQYF. CDR3 in DNA: TGTGCCATCAGTGAGGGGCAGGGGGCTTACGAGCAGTACTTC.

This chain joins TRBV13 and TRBJ2-7; 12 nucleotides agree with TRBD2. V dropped 4 bases and J dropped 3; count of bases not matched to a gene: 4. This CDR3 is 15 amino acids long. In germline, CDR1 is PRHDT, CDR2 FYEKMQ (reference sequence). CDR3 DNA: TGTGCCAGCAGCTCCGGGACTAGCGGGCTCTACGAGCAGTACTTC. Its translation: CASSSGTSGLYEQYF.

The V and J genes are TRBV6-1 and TRBJ1-6; D gene uncertain. This CDR3 region has 12 residues. From germline, CDR1 is MNHNS and CDR2 SASEGT. V dropped 5 bases and J dropped 5 bases, with 4 bases sitting between them. CDR3 loop: CASSFNNSPLHF. The CDR3 nucleotides are TGTGCCAGCAGTTTCAATAATTCACCCCTCCACTTT.

The chain combines TRBV9 with TRBJ2-3; D possibly corresponds to TRBD1 (5 bases). V was clipped by 4 bases and J by 2 bases, with 14 bases between them. CDR1 and CDR2 (germline): SGDLS, YYNGEE. The CDR3 has 15 amino acids. This chain's CDR3 is CASSLRQLYTDTQYF. The CDR3 DNA reads as TGTGCCAGCAGCCTTCGACAGTTATACACAGATACGCAGTATTTT.

This sequence joins TRBV14 and TRBJ2-3; D perhaps matches TRBD1 (6 bases). This CDR3 region has 15 residues. V lost 2 bases and J 5 bases, leaving 14 bases between the germline ends. Germline V gives CDR1 SGHDN, CDR2 FVKESK. The CDR3 coding sequence is TGTGCCAGCAGCCAATCGCCCAACAGGGTAGATACGCAGTATTTT. This sequence encodes CASSQSPNRVDTQYF.

The J gene is TRBJ1-4, the V gene TRBV19, with D perhaps TRBD1 (5 bases). This CDR3 comprises 15 residues. With 3 bases removed from V and 4 bases from J, the gap between germline ends came to 12 bases. Looked up from germline, CDR1 is LNHDA and CDR2 is SQIVND (reference sequence). CDR3 region: CASSIGQGVNEKLFF. The CDR3 DNA is TGTGCCAGTAGTATCGGGCAGGGCGTTAATGAAAAACTGTTTTTT.

V usage is TRBV9 and J usage is TRBJ2-3; 10 nucleotides match TRBD2. Germline CDR1 and CDR2: SGDLS and YYNGEE. The CDR3 extends over 16 amino acids. Trimming cost V 2 bases and J 6 bases; bases outside gene matches: 9. The CDR3: CASSVKSGGAWDTQYF. The DNA of the CDR3 is TGTGCCAGCAGCGTTAAGAGCGGGGGGGCCTGGGATACGCAGTATTTT.

The chain combines TRBV5-1 with TRBJ2-5; 12 nucleotides align to TRBD2. CDR1 is SGHRS, CDR2 YFSETQ, per germline. The CDR3 runs 15 residues. J lost 4 bases, V lost 6 bases, and 7 bases had no gene match. The CDR3 DNA reads as TGCGCCAGCAAGACTAGCGGGAGTCCCGGAGAGACCCAGTACTTC. As protein: CASKTSGSPGETQYF.

The chain is built from TRBV6-1 and TRBJ2-3, with D possibly matching TRBD1 (6 bases). CDR3 length: 17 residues. V shed 2 bases and J shed 1 base, with 16 bases lying between them. Germline CDR1 reads MNHNS; CDR2 reads SASEGT. The CDR3 DNA follows: TGTGCCAGCAGTGAAACCGTCAGGGGACCTCGCACAGATACGCAGTATTTT. Residues: CASSETVRGPRTDTQYF.

The chain combines TRBV18 with TRBJ2-1, with 10 bases lining up with TRBD1. Germline V gene data show CDR1 as KGHSH and CDR2 as LQKENI. This CDR3 is 16 amino acids long. Unmatched junction bases numbered 5, after V lost 5 bases and J lost 1 base. CDR3 DNA sequence: TGTGCCAGCTCAACCATGGACAGGGGGTCCTACAATGAGCAGTTCTTC. Translating it yields CASSTMDRGSYNEQFF.

The chain recombines TRBV2 with TRBJ1-1; D may be TRBD1 (5 bases). CDR3 size: 14 residues. Germline values: CDR1 SNHLY, CDR2 FYNNEI. Trimming took off 4 bases at V and 1 base at J, with 10 bases between the two ends. The CDR3 sequence: CASSASDTNTEAFF. In DNA, the CDR3 is TGTGCCAGCAGTGCTTCGGACACGAACACTGAAGCTTTCTTT.

The chain employs TRBV14 and TRBJ2-3; possible D gene TRBD2, 6 bases. Germline V CDR1 and CDR2: SGHDN, FVKESK. V lost 4 bases to trimming and J lost 2 bases, with 10 bases between them. The CDR3 consists of 14 residues. The CDR3 DNA is TGTGCCAGCAGCCTGGGACTTTCCACAGATACGCAGTATTTT. Protein sequence: CASSLGLSTDTQYF.

The V call is TRBV5-4, the J call TRBJ1-6, with 7 bases identical to TRBD1. Trimming at V came to 1 base and at J to 3 bases, leaving 4 bases not matched to a gene. CDR1 SGHNT and CDR2 YYREEE come from the germline V gene (reference sequence). This CDR3 comprises 16 residues. The CDR3 region is CASSLWQGGYNSPLHF. DNA of the CDR3: TGTGCCAGCAGCTTGTGGCAGGGGGGCTATAATTCACCCCTCCACTTT.

The chain uses TRBV2 and TRBJ1-3; D ambiguous. The CDR3 totals 14 residues. In germline, CDR1 is SNHLY, CDR2 FYNNEI. V was shortened by 2 bases and J by 0 bases, with 5 bases between the two germline ends. This chain's CDR3 is CASSENHSGNTIYF. CDR3 nucleotides: TGTGCCAGCAGTGAAAATCACTCTGGAAACACCATATATTTT.